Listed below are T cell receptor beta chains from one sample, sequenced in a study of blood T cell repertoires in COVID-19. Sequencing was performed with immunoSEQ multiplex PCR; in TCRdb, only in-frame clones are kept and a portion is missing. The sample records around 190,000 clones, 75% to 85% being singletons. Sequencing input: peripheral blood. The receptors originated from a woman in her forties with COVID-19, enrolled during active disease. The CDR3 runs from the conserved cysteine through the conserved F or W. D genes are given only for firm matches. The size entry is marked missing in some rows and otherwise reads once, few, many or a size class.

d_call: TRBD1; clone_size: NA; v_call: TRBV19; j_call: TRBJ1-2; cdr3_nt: TGTGCCAGTAGCCCCCAGGGGGCCTATGGCTACACCTTC; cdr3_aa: CASSPQGAYGYTF
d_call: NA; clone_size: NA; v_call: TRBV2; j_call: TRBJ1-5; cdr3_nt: TGTGCCAGCGGGCTCACTCAGGGAACATATAGCAATCAGCCCCAGCATTTT; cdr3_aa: CASGLTQGTYSNQPQHF
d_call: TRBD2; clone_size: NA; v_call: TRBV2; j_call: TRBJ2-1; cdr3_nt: TGTGCCAGTACCACTAGCGGGAGATCCTACAATGAGCAGTTCTTC; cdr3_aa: CASTTSGRSYNEQFF
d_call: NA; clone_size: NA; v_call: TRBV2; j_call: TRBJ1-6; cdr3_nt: TGTGCCAGCAGTGCGGGAGATTCACCCCTCCACTTT; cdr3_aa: CASSAGDSPLHF
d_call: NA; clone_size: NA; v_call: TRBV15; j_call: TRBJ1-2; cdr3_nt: TGTGCCGCCAGTCCCGATGTCGGGGGGCTCAACTATGGCTACACCTTC; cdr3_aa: CAASPDVGGLNYGYTF
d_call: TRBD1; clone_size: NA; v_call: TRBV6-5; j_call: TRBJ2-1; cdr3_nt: TGTGCCAGCAATACCGGGACAGGGACCCTCAATGAGCAGTTCTTC; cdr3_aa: CASNTGTGTLNEQFF
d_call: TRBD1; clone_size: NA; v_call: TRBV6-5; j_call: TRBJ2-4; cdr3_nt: TGTGCCAGCAGTTACTCACCCGGGACAGGAAAAAACATTCAGTACTTC; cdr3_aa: CASSYSPGTGKNIQYF
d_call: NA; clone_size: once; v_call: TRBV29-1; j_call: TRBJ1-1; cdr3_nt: TGCAGCGGGAACCTCGGAGGGGATAGGTCTGAAGCTTTCTTT; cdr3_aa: CSGNLGGDRSEAFF
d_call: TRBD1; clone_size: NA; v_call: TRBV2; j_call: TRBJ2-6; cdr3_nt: TGTGCCAGCAGTGAACCAAGAGATGGGACAGCCGGGGCCAACGTCCTGACTTTC; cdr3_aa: CASSEPRDGTAGANVLTF
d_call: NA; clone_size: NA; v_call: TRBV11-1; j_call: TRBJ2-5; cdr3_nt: TGTGCCAGCAGCTTGGTGGCGGGGAAAGAGACCCAGTACTTC; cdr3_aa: CASSLVAGKETQYF
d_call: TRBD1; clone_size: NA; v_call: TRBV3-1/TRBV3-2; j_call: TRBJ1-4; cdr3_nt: TGTGCCAGCAGCCAGCGGGACAGGGAAAAACTGTTTTTT; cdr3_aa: CASSQRDREKLFF
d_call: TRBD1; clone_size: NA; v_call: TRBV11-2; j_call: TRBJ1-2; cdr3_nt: TGTGCCAGCAGCTTAGATCGTGTCGCCACAGGGGGGATTCGTAACGATGGCTACACCTTC; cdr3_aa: CASSLDRVATGGIRNDGYTF
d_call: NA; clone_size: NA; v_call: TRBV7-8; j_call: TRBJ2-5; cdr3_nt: TGTGCCAGCAGAAACAGGGAGTGGCAAGAGACCCAGTACTTC; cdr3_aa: CASRNREWQETQYF
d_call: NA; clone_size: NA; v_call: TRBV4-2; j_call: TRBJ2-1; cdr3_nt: TGTGCCAGCAGCGGCATCACTGGCGGGGAGCAGTTCTTC; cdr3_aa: CASSGITGGEQFF
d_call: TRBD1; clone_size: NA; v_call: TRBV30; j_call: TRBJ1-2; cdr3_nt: TGTGCCTGGAGTCAGGGGGTGGTTGGTGGCTACACCTTC; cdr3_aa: CAWSQGVVGGYTF
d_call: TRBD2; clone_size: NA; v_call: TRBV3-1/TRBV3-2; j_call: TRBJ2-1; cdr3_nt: TGTGCCAGCAGGGACGCTAGCGGGCCTCACAATGAGCAGTTCTTC; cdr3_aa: CASRDASGPHNEQFF
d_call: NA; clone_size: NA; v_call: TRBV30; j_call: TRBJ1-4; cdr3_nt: TGTGCCTGGAGTAATGGAGGGGAGGGAAAACTGTTTTTT; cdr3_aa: CAWSNGGEGKLFF
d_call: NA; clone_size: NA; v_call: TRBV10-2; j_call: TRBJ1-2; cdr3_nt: TGCGCCAGCAGTGAGCTCTGGCAGTTATATGGCTACACCTTC; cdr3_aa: CASSELWQLYGYTF
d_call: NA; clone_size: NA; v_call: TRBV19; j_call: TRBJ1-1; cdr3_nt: TGTGCCAGTACCAACAGGATAAACACTGAAGCTTTCTTT; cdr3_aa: CASTNRINTEAFF
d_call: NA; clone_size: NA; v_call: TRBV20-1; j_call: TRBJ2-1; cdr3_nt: TGCAGTGCTAGTGGGCCAGGGATTAGTGTTGAGCAGTTCTTC; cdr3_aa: CSASGPGISVEQFF
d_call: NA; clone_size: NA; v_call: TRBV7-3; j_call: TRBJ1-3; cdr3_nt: TGTGCCAGCAGCTTACTAGGAAACACCATATATTTT; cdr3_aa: CASSLLGNTIYF
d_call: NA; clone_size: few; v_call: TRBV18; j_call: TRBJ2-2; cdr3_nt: TGTGCCAGCTCACCCAACCAGGGATCGGACACCGGGGAGCTGTTTTTT; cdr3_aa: CASSPNQGSDTGELFF
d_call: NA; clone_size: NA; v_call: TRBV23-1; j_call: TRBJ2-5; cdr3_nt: TGCGCCAGTCCCGACAGGCAAGAGACCCAGTACTTC; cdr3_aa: CASPDRQETQYF
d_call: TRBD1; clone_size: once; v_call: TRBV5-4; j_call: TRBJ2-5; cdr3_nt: TGTGCCAGCAGCCCTGGAGGGACAGGGATCGAGACCCAGTACTTC; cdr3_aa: CASSPGGTGIETQYF
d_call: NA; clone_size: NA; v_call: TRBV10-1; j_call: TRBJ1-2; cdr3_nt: TGCGCCAGCAGTGACAGTTCCTATGGCTACACCTTC; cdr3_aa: CASSDSSYGYTF
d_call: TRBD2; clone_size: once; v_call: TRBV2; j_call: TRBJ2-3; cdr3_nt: TGTGCCAGCAGTACAGTGACGGGGGGTACGCAGTATTTT; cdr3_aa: CASSTVTGGTQYF